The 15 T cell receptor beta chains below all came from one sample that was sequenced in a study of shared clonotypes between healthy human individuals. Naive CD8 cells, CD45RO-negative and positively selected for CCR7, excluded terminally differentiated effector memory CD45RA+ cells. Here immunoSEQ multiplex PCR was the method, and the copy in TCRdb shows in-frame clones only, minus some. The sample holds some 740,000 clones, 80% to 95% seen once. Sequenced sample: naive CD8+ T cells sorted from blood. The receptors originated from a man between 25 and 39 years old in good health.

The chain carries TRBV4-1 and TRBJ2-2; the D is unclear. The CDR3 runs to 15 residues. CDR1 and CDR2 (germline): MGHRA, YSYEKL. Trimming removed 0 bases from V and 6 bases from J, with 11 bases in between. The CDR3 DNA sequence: TGCGCCAGCAGCCAAGATCGGTTAGGGCCCGGGGAGCTGTTTTTT. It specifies CASSQDRLGPGELFF.

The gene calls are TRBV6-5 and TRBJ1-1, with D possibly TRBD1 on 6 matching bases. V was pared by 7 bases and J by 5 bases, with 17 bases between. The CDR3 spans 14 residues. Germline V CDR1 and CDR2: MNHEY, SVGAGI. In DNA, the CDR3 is TGTGCCAGCACCACCGGAGGGGGGGGAACTGAAGCTTTCTTT. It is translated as CASTTGGGGTEAFF.

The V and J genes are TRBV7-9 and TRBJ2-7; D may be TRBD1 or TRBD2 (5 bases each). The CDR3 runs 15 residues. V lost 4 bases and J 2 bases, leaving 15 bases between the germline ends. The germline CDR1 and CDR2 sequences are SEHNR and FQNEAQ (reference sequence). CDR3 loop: CASSSLAGAAYEQYF. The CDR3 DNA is TGTGCCAGCAGCTCCCTAGCTGGGGCCGCCTACGAGCAGTACTTC. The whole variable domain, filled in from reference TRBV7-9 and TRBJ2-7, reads DTGVSQNPRHKITKRGQNVTFRCDPISEHNRLYWYRQTLGQGPEFLTYFQNEAQLEKSRLLSDRFSAERPKGSFSTLEIQRTEQGDSAMYLCASSSLAGAAYEQYFGPGTRLTVT.

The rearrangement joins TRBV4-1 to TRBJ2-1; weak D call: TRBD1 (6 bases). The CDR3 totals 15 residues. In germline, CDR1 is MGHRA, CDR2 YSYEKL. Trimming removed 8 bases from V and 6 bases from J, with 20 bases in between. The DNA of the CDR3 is TGCGCCAGCGGAATAGGGCAGGGGAGCGTCAATGAGCAGTTCTTC. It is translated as CASGIGQGSVNEQFF.

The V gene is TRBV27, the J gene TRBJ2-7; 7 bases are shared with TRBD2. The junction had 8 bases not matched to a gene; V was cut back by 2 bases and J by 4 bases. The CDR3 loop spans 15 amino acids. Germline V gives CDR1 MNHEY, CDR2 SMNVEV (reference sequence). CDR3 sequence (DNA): TGTGCCAGCAGTTTAGGTCATACGGGACTATACGAGCAGTACTTC. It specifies CASSLGHTGLYEQYF.

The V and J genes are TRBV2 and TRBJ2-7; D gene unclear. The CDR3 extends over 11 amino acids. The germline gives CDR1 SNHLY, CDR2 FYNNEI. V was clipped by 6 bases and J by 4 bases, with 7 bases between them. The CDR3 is CASREQYEQYF. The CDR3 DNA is TGTGCCAGCAGGGAGCAGTACGAGCAGTACTTC.

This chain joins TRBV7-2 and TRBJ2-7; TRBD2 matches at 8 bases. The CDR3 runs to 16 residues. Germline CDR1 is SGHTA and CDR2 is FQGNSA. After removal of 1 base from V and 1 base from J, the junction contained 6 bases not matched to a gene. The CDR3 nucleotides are TGTGCCAGCAGCTTAGAGCCGGGACTAGTATCCTACGAGCAGTACTTC. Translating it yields CASSLEPGLVSYEQYF.

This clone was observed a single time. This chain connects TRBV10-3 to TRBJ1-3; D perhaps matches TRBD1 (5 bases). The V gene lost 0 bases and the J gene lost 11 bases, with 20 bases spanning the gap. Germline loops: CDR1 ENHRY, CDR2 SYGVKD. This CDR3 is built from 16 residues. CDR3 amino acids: CAISESGLSPPLAIYF. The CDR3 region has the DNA TGTGCCATCAGTGAGTCGGGACTTTCACCACCTTTGGCCATATATTTT.

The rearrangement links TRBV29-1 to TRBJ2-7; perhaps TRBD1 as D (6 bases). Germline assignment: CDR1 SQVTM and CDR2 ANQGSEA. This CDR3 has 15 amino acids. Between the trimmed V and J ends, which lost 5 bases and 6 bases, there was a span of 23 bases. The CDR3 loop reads CSVSGRGNGRREQYF. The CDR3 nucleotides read TGCAGCGTTTCGGGAAGGGGGAACGGGCGTCGCGAGCAGTACTTC.

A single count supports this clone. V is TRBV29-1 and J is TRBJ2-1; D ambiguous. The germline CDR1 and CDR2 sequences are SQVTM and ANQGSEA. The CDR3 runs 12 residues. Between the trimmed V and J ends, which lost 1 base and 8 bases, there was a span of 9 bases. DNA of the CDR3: TGCAGCGTTGAAGCCCTAGGTTATGAGCAGTTCTTC. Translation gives CSVEALGYEQFF.

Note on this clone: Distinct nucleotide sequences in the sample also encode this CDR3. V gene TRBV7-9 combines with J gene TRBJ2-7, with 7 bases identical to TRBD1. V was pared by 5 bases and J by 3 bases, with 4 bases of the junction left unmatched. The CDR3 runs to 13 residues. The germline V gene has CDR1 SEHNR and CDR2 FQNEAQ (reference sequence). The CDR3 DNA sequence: TGTGCCAGCAGCCCGAGACAGGGCTACGAGCAGTACTTC. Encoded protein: CASSPRQGYEQYF.

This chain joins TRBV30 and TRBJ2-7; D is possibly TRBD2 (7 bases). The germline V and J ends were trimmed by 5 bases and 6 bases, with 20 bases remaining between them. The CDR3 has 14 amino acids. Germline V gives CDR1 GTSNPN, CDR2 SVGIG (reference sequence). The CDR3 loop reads CAWGDIGTKPEQYF. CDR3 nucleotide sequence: TGTGCCTGGGGGGACATCGGGACTAAACCCGAGCAGTACTTC.

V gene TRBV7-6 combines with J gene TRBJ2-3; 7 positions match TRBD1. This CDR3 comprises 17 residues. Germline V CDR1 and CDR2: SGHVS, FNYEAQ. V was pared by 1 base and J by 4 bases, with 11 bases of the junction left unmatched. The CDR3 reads CASSLVWENGQADTQYF. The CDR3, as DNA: TGTGCCAGCAGCTTAGTCTGGGAAAACGGACAGGCAGATACGCAGTATTTT.

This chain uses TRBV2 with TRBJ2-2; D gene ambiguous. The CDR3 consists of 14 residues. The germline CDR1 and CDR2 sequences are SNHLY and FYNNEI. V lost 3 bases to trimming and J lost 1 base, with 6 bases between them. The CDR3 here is CASSEKGNTGELFF. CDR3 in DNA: TGTGCCAGCAGTGAGAAGGGGAACACCGGGGAGCTGTTTTTT.

The CDR3 nucleotides read TGTGCCAGCAGCAAATACCTAGTTAGGGGCAAGAACACCGGGGAGCTGTTTTTT. This codes for CASSKYLVRGKNTGELFF. This rearrangement joins TRBV21-1 to TRBJ2-2; TRBD1 is the table's D call, not checked against the DNA. TRBV21-1 is reported as a pseudogene. The CDR3 contains 18 residues.